The clone carrying this TCR beta chain was picked up many times. Its matching antigen is unknown. The sample is drawn from a study of OX40 agonist ivuxolimab in advanced cancers. The ends lost 8 bases at V and 6 bases at J; junction bases unmatched: 6. Germline V gives CDR1 MNHNS, CDR2 SASEGT. This CDR3 has 12 residues. Data came from immunoSEQ multiplex PCR; TCRdb stores just in-frame clones and leaves some out. The table has some 51,000 clones, around 87% seen once; the top ten hold approximately 11%. Study-level results: Antigen targets of the expanded peripheral T cells went undetermined.

The chain is built from TRBV6-1 and TRBJ2-7, with 8 positions matching TRBD1. The sequence came from an adult with an advanced solid tumor such as melanoma, head and neck, liver or kidney cancer. The sequencing used CD4+ or CD8+ T cells sorted from blood, collected in a trial of the OX40 agonist ivuxolimab. The CDR3 DNA sequence: TGTGCCAGCGAGGGCAGGGGGCTCGAGCAGTACTTC. Translating gives CASEGRGLEQYF.